This T cell receptor beta chain was retrieved from a study of CD8 T cells in Susac syndrome. Random hexamers primed reverse transcription of about 0.5 to 1 ug RNA. Multiplex PCR with immunoSEQ amplified the TCR beta CDR3 across 54 Vbeta and 13 Jbeta. MiXCR was run by TCRdb on the immunoSEQ multiplex PCR reads, yielding one entry per CDR3 protein. In the table there are roughly 150,000 distinct CDR3 sequences, approximately 93% of which are singletons. The germline V gene encodes CDR1 SGHVS and CDR2 FNYEAQ. V dropped 5 bases and J dropped 2 bases, with 16 bases sitting between them. This CDR3 is 15 amino acids long. Sequencing of TCR beta was carried out in blood CD8+ and CD4+ T cells. Negative isolation was used for CD8+ and CD4+ T cells and FACS enrichment for TEMRA cells.

The clonotype originates from a human donor with multiple sclerosis. The rearrangement joins TRBV7-6 to TRBJ2-7; a weak D match, TRBD1 (6 bases). The sequencing input was CD4+ T cells from PBMCs. The CDR3 region is CASSRDTGHTYEQYF. CDR3 DNA: TGTGCCAGCAGCCGTGACACGGGACATACCTACGAGCAGTACTTC. Together with reference TRBV7-6 and TRBJ2-7, the CDR3 gives the full variable domain: GAGVSQSPRYKVTKRGQDVALRCDPISGHVSLYWYRQALGQGPEFLTYFNYEAQQDKSGLPNDRFSAERPEGSISTLTIQRTEQRDSAMYRCASSRDTGHTYEQYFGPGTRLTVT.